This TCR beta chain came from a study of vaccination and CD4 T cells after COVID-19. For the study at large: Convalescent participants consisted of six males and four females, two being Hispanic. The BNT162b2 or mRNA-1273 vaccine was given to participants in two doses. Median time from second vaccine dose to sampling was 72 days (14 to 241).

Germline V gene lookup returns CDR1 LGHNA and CDR2 YNFKEQ. The length of the CDR3 is 17 residues. V was shortened by 1 base and J by 1 base, with 14 bases between the two germline ends. Time point described: late sampling 161 to 241 days after vaccination in a few convalescent patients. One entry per CDR3 protein, called by TCRdb with MiXCR from the PCR reads. Here the sample spans some 40,000 distinct CDR3 sequences, about 34% being singletons. This clonotype occurred once. The clonotype originates from a human donor who had recovered from COVID-19. The sample here was CD4+ T cells from blood, taken about 7 months after SARS-CoV-2 vaccination. The gene calls are TRBV4-2 and TRBJ2-1, with D tentatively TRBD1 or TRBD2 (6 bases each). The CDR3 protein is CASSQVSGAGSYNEQFF. Written as DNA, the CDR3 is TGTGCCAGCAGCCAAGTCTCGGGGGCTGGTTCCTACAATGAGCAGTTCTTC.